Here is one T cell receptor (beta chain) with its context. What it binds is not known. This sample is part of a study of TIL therapy for anti-PD-1-resistant metastatic lung cancer. The wider study: By whole-exome sequencing, median non-synonymous tumor mutation burden was around 1.5 mutations per megabase. Study-level points and caveats: Patients were highly selected, enriched for treatment-naive, never-smoker and oncogene-addicted cases.

Germline CDR1 reads SGHAT; CDR2 reads FQDESV (reference sequence). Losses at the gene ends were 1 base for V and 5 bases for J; bases not matched to a gene: 4. There are 14 residues in the CDR3. The immunoSEQ assay was v3. The table came from immunoSEQ multiplex PCR; TCRdb's copy has only in-frame clones and leaves some out. The sample includes tens of thousands of clones, about 69% of them seen just once. The time point denotes: pre-treatment sample, taken before nivolumab and TIL therapy. Enrollment ran from October 2017 to January 2020. The sequencing here drew on blood, taken at baseline. The sequence was obtained from a person aged 25-85 years with non-small cell lung cancer. J is TRBJ1-1 and V is TRBV11-1; the match to TRBD1 covers 7 bases. As DNA, the CDR3 is TGTGCCAGCAGCTTAGGGGACAGTCGGACTGAAGCTTTCTTT. Amino acid sequence: CASSLGDSRTEAFF.